A single sample gave rise to the 30 T cell receptor beta chains below, sequenced in a study of CD8 T cells in Susac syndrome. Roughly 0.45 to 1 ug RNA was reverse transcribed with random hexamers. TCRdb itself ran the immunoSEQ multiplex PCR reads through MiXCR, one entry per CDR3 protein. This table holds about 150,000 distinct CDR3 sequences, about 95% found once. Sequenced: CD4+ T cells from PBMCs. The receptors were sampled from a human donor with multiple sclerosis.

This sequence joins TRBV7-3 and TRBJ2-2; TRBD2 is a possible D gene (6 bases). This CDR3 has 15 residues. V dropped 4 bases and J dropped 6 bases, with 15 bases sitting between them. From germline, CDR1 is SGHTA and CDR2 FQGTGA. The DNA of the CDR3 is TGTGCCAGCAGCTCGGGGGACTTAGTAGCCGGGGAGCTGTTTTTT. Protein sequence: CASSSGDLVAGELFF.

The chain carries TRBV29-1 and TRBJ2-3; tentative D call: TRBD1 (6 bases). Germline V gives CDR1 SQVTM, CDR2 ANQGSEA. Trimming stripped 2 bases from V and 2 bases from J, with 8 bases between. This CDR3 spans 13 amino acids. The CDR3: CSVERGFTDTQYF. The CDR3 bases are TGCAGCGTTGAAAGGGGGTTCACAGATACGCAGTATTTT.

The genes are TRBV7-9 and TRBJ1-4; D not resolved. The CDR3 consists of 13 residues. Between the trimmed V and J ends, which lost 2 bases and 6 bases, there was a span of 7 bases. Per the germline V gene, CDR1 is SEHNR and CDR2 is FQNEAQ (reference sequence). The CDR3 loop is CASSLYADEKLFF. In nucleotides, the CDR3 is TGTGCCAGCAGCTTATATGCCGATGAAAAACTGTTTTTT.

This chain joins TRBV2 and TRBJ1-1; D is unresolved. Deletions cut 5 bases from V and 3 bases from J, with 10 bases between. Per germline, CDR1 SNHLY and CDR2 FYNNEI. The CDR3 covers 13 residues. As DNA, the CDR3 is TGTGCCAGCAGTAGCCTCCTTGACACTGAAGCTTTCTTT. Its protein product is CASSSLLDTEAFF.

V usage is TRBV12-3 or TRBV12-4 and J usage is TRBJ1-2; TRBD1 aligns across 7 bases. The V segment lost 6 bases and the J segment 8 bases; nucleotides outside the gene matches: 9. This CDR3 comprises 13 residues. The CDR3: CASRPPGGAGYTF. CDR3 in DNA: TGTGCCAGCAGGCCTCCAGGGGGTGCCGGCTACACCTTC.

The V gene is TRBV11-2, the J gene TRBJ2-1; unclear D gene. The CDR3 is made up of 16 amino acids. V lost 5 bases, J lost 0 bases, and 14 bases lay in between. CDR1 SGHAT and CDR2 FQNNGV come from the germline V gene. This chain's CDR3 is CASSIGAQFSYNEQFF. Here the CDR3 DNA reads TGTGCCAGCAGCATAGGAGCCCAATTCTCCTACAATGAGCAGTTCTTC.

The chain uses TRBV6-2 or TRBV6-3 and TRBJ2-5, with D unclear. Trimming left V 7 bases short and J 5 bases short, with 17 bases between. The CDR3 totals 14 residues. The germline V gene encodes CDR1 MNHEY and CDR2 SVGEGT. The CDR3 DNA is TGTGCCAGCACCCTGGAAGGGCCTGGGGAGACCCAGTACTTC. Protein product: CASTLEGPGETQYF.

The chain joins TRBV7-9 to TRBJ2-1, with 7 bases lining up with TRBD2. The CDR3 is made up of 16 amino acids. Germline V gene lookup returns CDR1 SEHNR and CDR2 FQNEAQ (reference sequence). After removal of 3 bases from V and 10 bases from J, the junction contained 15 bases not matched to a gene. The DNA of the CDR3 is TGTGCCAGCAGCTTTTTGGGGGACTACCGTGTCGAGGAGCAGTTCTTC. Encoded protein: CASSFLGDYRVEEQFF. Looking up the rest from reference TRBV7-9 and TRBJ2-1 gives the full variable domain: DTGVSQNPRHKITKRGQNVTFRCDPISEHNRLYWYRQTLGQGPEFLTYFQNEAQLEKSRLLSDRFSAERPKGSFSTLEIQRTEQGDSAMYLCASSFLGDYRVEEQFFGPGTRLTVL.

A single count supports this clonotype. The V gene is TRBV30, the J gene TRBJ2-7, with a tentative D call TRBD2 (5 bases). In germline, CDR1 is GTSNPN, CDR2 SVGIG (reference sequence). The CDR3 is 12 residues long. V lost 4 bases and J lost 1, with 8 bases in between. CDR3 in DNA: TGTGCCTGGACTTCGGGATCCTACGAGCAGTACTTC. This codes for CAWTSGSYEQYF.

This rearrangement joins TRBV6-5 to TRBJ2-1; no reliable D call. Germline CDR1 is MNHEY and CDR2 is SVGAGI. V was trimmed by 8 bases and J by 4 bases, leaving 6 bases between them. This CDR3 has 11 amino acids. This CDR3 reads CASFEYNEQFF. In DNA, the CDR3 is TGTGCCAGCTTCGAATACAATGAGCAGTTCTTC.

The chain uses TRBV12-3 or TRBV12-4 and TRBJ1-3; D unresolved. V lost 6 bases and J lost 0, with 6 bases in between. The CDR3 contains 13 residues. The CDR3: CASSLNSGNTIYF. The CDR3 nucleotides are TGTGCCAGCAGCCTGAACTCTGGAAACACCATATATTTT.

The chain links TRBV20-1 to TRBJ1-4, with D possibly TRBD1 on 6 matching bases. The CDR3 extends over 13 amino acids. The germline V gene encodes CDR1 DFQATT and CDR2 SNEGSKA (reference sequence). V gave up 3 bases and J gave up 2 bases, with 7 bases separating them. This chain's CDR3 is CSARGATNEKLFF. In DNA form, the CDR3 reads TGCAGTGCTAGGGGGGCCACTAATGAAAAACTGTTTTTT.

The rearrangement uses TRBV7-2 and TRBJ1-6, with TRBD1 as a possible D gene (5 bases). V gave up 1 base and J gave up 5 bases, with 12 bases separating them. The germline CDR1 and CDR2 sequences are SGHTA and FQGNSA. The CDR3 extends over 16 amino acids. The CDR3 DNA reads TGTGCCAGCAGCTTAGTTGGTGGGGGAAATAATTCACCCCTCCACTTT. Translated: CASSLVGGGNNSPLHF.

The count of this clonotype is one. The chain couples TRBV3-1 to TRBJ2-3, with TRBD2 identical over 7 bases. V shed 3 bases and J 0 bases; nucleotides not matched to a gene: 3. In germline, CDR1 is LGHDT, CDR2 YNNKEL (reference sequence). The CDR3 runs to 15 residues. The CDR3 loop is CASSQASGSTDTQYF. For the CDR3, the DNA is TGTGCCAGCAGCCAGGCTAGCGGAAGCACAGATACGCAGTATTTT.

This chain uses TRBV19 with TRBJ2-3, with 10 bases that match TRBD1. Germline values: CDR1 LNHDA, CDR2 SQIVND (reference sequence). CDR3 size: 16 residues. The J segment lost 0 bases and the V segment lost 4 bases, leaving 4 bases of the junction unmatched. The DNA for the CDR3 is TGTGCCAGTAGTAGGACAGGGGGTGCTAGCACAGATACGCAGTATTTT. Residues: CASSRTGGASTDTQYF.

This chain joins TRBV30 and TRBJ1-4, with a tentative D call TRBD1 (6 bases). CDR3 size: 15 residues. V was shortened by 1 base and J by 7 bases, with 16 bases between the two germline ends. Per germline, CDR1 GTSNPN and CDR2 SVGIG (reference sequence). DNA for the CDR3: TGTGCCTGGAGTGATTACAGGGAGGGAGGTGAAAAACTGTTTTTT. Its protein is CAWSDYREGGEKLFF. The complete variable domain, with remaining parts taken from reference TRBV30 and TRBJ1-4, reads SQTIHQWPATLVQPVGSPLSLECTVEGTSNPNLYWYRQAAGRGLQLLFYSVGIGQISSEVPQNLSASRPQDRQFILSSKKLLLSDSGFYLCAWSDYREGGEKLFFGSGTQLSVL.

The rearrangement uses TRBV29-1 and TRBJ2-7, with 10 bases matching TRBD1. This CDR3 comprises 11 residues. Looked up from germline, CDR1 is SQVTM and CDR2 is ANQGSEA. J was trimmed by 6 bases and V by 8 bases; bases with no gene match: 4. The CDR3 is CSMDRGGEQYF. The CDR3 nucleotides are TGCAGCATGGACAGGGGGGGCGAGCAGTACTTC.

The chain recombines TRBV25-1 with TRBJ2-5, with 12 bases fitting TRBD2. V shed 1 base, J shed 6 bases, and the junction held 3 bases outside the gene matches. Germline V gene sequence: CDR1 MGHDK, CDR2 SYGVNS. There are 15 residues in the CDR3. The CDR3 loop is CASSESSGGAQTQYF. The CDR3 DNA follows: TGTGCCAGCAGTGAATCTAGCGGGGGGGCGCAGACCCAGTACTTC. The complete variable domain, with remaining parts taken from reference TRBV25-1 and TRBJ2-5, reads EADIYQTPRYLVIGTGKKITLECSQTMGHDKMYWYQQDPGMELHLIHYSYGVNSTEKGDLSSESTVSRIRTEHFPLTLESARPSHTSQYLCASSESSGGAQTQYFGPGTRLLVL.

V gene TRBV20-1 combines with J gene TRBJ2-7, with 8 bases that match TRBD1. The CDR3 has 16 residues. Germline V CDR1 and CDR2: DFQATT, SNEGSKA (reference sequence). J lost 0 bases, V lost 2 bases, and 9 bases had no gene match. The CDR3: CSARRSGTGSSYEQYF. DNA of the CDR3: TGCAGTGCTAGAAGGTCCGGGACAGGAAGCTCCTACGAGCAGTACTTC.

The chain recombines TRBV3-1 with TRBJ1-5, with D hard to call. CDR3 length: 16 amino acids. The germline gives CDR1 LGHDT, CDR2 YNNKEL (reference sequence). The V end lost 0 bases, the J end lost 5 bases, and 14 bases lay between the germline ends. The CDR3 region has the DNA TGTGCCAGCAGCCAAGATTCGGGAGGGAGGCATCAGCCCCAGCATTTT. This codes for CASSQDSGGRHQPQHF.

The chain employs TRBV30 and TRBJ2-4; the D gene could be TRBD1 or TRBD2 (6 bases each). V gave up 3 bases and J gave up 8 bases, with 23 bases separating them. Looked up from germline, CDR1 is GTSNPN and CDR2 is SVGIG (reference sequence). The CDR3 loop spans 16 amino acids. CDR3 residues: CAWSWGAAGALDIQYF. In DNA, the CDR3 is TGTGCCTGGAGCTGGGGGGCCGCAGGGGCCCTGGACATTCAGTACTTC.

The rearrangement uses TRBV7-9 and TRBJ2-3; 11 positions match TRBD1. This CDR3 spans 16 amino acids. Germline lookup yields CDR1 SEHNR and CDR2 FQNEAQ (reference sequence). V trimming: 5 bases; J trimming: 5 bases; junction bases outside the gene matches: 9. CDR3 sequence: CASSLHGTGGRDTQYF. CDR3 DNA sequence: TGTGCCAGCAGCCTCCACGGGACAGGGGGAAGAGATACGCAGTATTTT. Filled out from reference TRBV7-9 and TRBJ2-3, the complete variable domain reads DTGVSQNPRHKITKRGQNVTFRCDPISEHNRLYWYRQTLGQGPEFLTYFQNEAQLEKSRLLSDRFSAERPKGSFSTLEIQRTEQGDSAMYLCASSLHGTGGRDTQYFGPGTRLTVL.

The V and J genes are TRBV20-1 and TRBJ1-5; D not certain. CDR1 DFQATT and CDR2 SNEGSKA come from the germline V gene (reference sequence). V lost 3 bases and J lost 6, with 6 bases in between. This CDR3 has 11 residues. CDR3 amino acids: CSARSGQPQHF. CDR3 in DNA: TGCAGTGCTAGGTCGGGTCAGCCCCAGCATTTT.

As to this clonotype: Because the CDR3 is missing its conserved closing phenylalanine or tryptophan, this is likely a read error. The rearrangement uses TRBV3-1 and TRBJ1-3; the D is unclear. V was shortened by 4 bases and J by 0 bases, with 7 bases between the two germline ends. Germline CDR1 reads LGHDT; CDR2 reads YNNKEL (reference sequence). The CDR3 is 14 residues long. Written as DNA, the CDR3 is TGTGCCAGCAGCCCCCTTTACTCTGGAAACACCATATATCTT. Translating gives CASSPLYSGNTIYL.

The chain employs TRBV5-6 and TRBJ2-5, with D perhaps matching TRBD2 (7 bases). Germline lookup yields CDR1 SGHDT and CDR2 YYEEEE. Trimming removed 2 bases from V and 2 bases from J, with 19 bases in between. There are 17 residues in the CDR3. The CDR3 DNA follows: TGTGCCAGCAGCTTCGACTACGGGGGGCTGCTGCAAGAGACCCAGTACTTC. Amino acids: CASSFDYGGLLQETQYF.

This chain links TRBV20-1 with TRBJ1-5, with a weak D call TRBD1 (5 bases). The CDR3 runs 14 residues. Trimming pared 4 bases from V and 2 bases from J, leaving 12 bases between. Germline CDR1 is DFQATT and CDR2 is SNEGSKA (reference sequence). The CDR3 DNA reads TGCAGTGCTACGACGGGGCAGGGCAATCAGCCCCAGCATTTT. Protein: CSATTGQGNQPQHF.

CDR3 region: CASSVEAGAYNEQFF. DNA for the CDR3: TGTGCCAGCAGCGTAGAGGCGGGGGCCTACAATGAGCAGTTCTTC. The V gene is TRBV9, the J gene TRBJ2-1; TRBD2 agrees at 7 bases. The V gene's germline CDR1 is SGDLS and CDR2 YYNGEE. This CDR3 spans 15 amino acids. Trimming removed 0 bases from V and 2 bases from J; junction bases left unmatched: 2. The full variable domain, completed using reference TRBV9 and TRBJ2-1, is DSGVTQTPKHLITATGQRVTLRCSPRSGDLSVYWYQQSLDQGLQFLIQYYNGEERAKGNILERFSAQQFPDLHSELNLSSLELGDSALYFCASSVEAGAYNEQFFGPGTRLTVL.

V usage is TRBV5-1 and J usage is TRBJ2-2; D unresolved. This CDR3 is built from 14 residues. Germline V gene data show CDR1 as SGHRS and CDR2 as YFSETQ. V was clipped by 0 bases and J by 4 bases, with 7 bases between them. CDR3 nucleotide sequence: TGCGCCAGCAGCTTGGCTGGGATCACCGGGGAGCTGTTTTTT. Amino acids: CASSLAGITGELFF.

The rearrangement joins TRBV9 to TRBJ2-7, with D perhaps matching TRBD2 (6 bases). V was cut by 1 base and J by 4 bases, with 18 bases left in between. Germline CDR1 is SGDLS and CDR2 is YYNGEE. The length of the CDR3 is 16 residues. The CDR3 reads CASSVPRRGPRYEQYF. The DNA for the CDR3 is TGTGCCAGCAGCGTACCCCGGAGGGGTCCCCGGTACGAGCAGTACTTC.

The chain combines TRBV3-1 with TRBJ2-7, with TRBD1 matching over 7 bases. Germline V gives CDR1 LGHDT, CDR2 YNNKEL (reference sequence). This CDR3 spans 14 amino acids. V lost 4 bases, J lost 4 bases, and 7 bases stayed unmatched. This CDR3 reads CASSPTGKRYEQYF. In DNA, the CDR3 is TGTGCCAGCAGCCCGACAGGGAAGAGATACGAGCAGTACTTC.